The 9 T cell receptor beta chains listed next were all sequenced from one sample in a study of OX40 agonist ivuxolimab in advanced cancers. Using immunoSEQ multiplex PCR, the repertoire was profiled, and TCRdb retains in-frame clones only, with some absent. The sample consists of over 90,000 clones, 85% to 90% of them appearing once. The sequencing here drew on CD4+ or CD8+ T cells sorted from blood, taken in a trial of the OX40 agonist ivuxolimab. The receptors come from an adult with an advanced solid tumor such as melanoma, head and neck, liver or kidney cancer.

This clone was counted once. J is TRBJ1-3 and V is TRBV9, with unresolved D. There are 15 residues in the CDR3. Germline V gene sequence: CDR1 SGDLS, CDR2 YYNGEE. V lost 5 bases to trimming and J lost 4 bases, with 16 bases between them. DNA of the CDR3: TGTGCCAGCAGTCCCCTCTCAGGATCCGGAAACACCATATATTTT. This sequence encodes CASSPLSGSGNTIYF.

CDR3 in DNA: TGTGCCAGCAGCTTAATGGGACGGGGCGGGGAGCTGTTTTTT. Protein sequence: CASSLMGRGGELFF. V is TRBV7-2 and J is TRBJ2-2; D assignment may be TRBD1 or TRBD2 (5 bases each). Trimming shortened V by 2 bases and J by 7 bases, and 11 bases separated the two germline ends. There are 14 residues in the CDR3. Germline V gene lookup returns CDR1 SGHTA and CDR2 FQGNSA. Drawing the rest from reference TRBV7-2 and TRBJ2-2, the complete variable domain is GAGVSQSPSNKVTEKGKDVELRCDPISGHTALYWYRQSLGQGLEFLIYFQGNSAPDKSGLPSDRFSAERTGGSVSTLTIQRTQQEDSAVYLCASSLMGRGGELFFGEGSRLTVL.

J is TRBJ2-7 and V is TRBV6-5; unclear D gene. The V gene's germline CDR1 is MNHEY and CDR2 SVGAGI. The CDR3 contains 13 residues. Between the trimmed V and J ends, which lost 4 bases and 0 bases, there was a span of 7 bases. The CDR3 DNA sequence: TGTGCCAGCAGTTTTAGGAGCTCCTACGAGCAGTACTTC. Protein: CASSFRSSYEQYF.

Only one count was recorded for this clone. This chain connects TRBV6-1 to TRBJ2-1; 7 bases fit TRBD2. The CDR3 has 15 amino acids. Germline lookup yields CDR1 MNHNS and CDR2 SASEGT. J gave up 3 bases and V 6 bases, and 8 bases lay outside the gene matches. Here the CDR3 reads CASRNGRESYNEQFF. CDR3 coding DNA: TGTGCCAGCAGGAATGGGCGGGAGAGCTACAATGAGCAGTTCTTC.

CDR3 DNA: TGTGCCAGCAGCTTGGTGATGGTCTCTGGGGCCAACGTCCTGACTTTC. Translated: CASSLVMVSGANVLTF. The V gene is TRBV5-6, the J gene TRBJ2-6; D is ambiguous. Germline loops: CDR1 SGHDT, CDR2 YYEEEE. V was shortened by 0 bases and J by 0 bases, with 7 bases between the two germline ends. The CDR3 consists of 16 residues.

This chain uses TRBV7-9 with TRBJ2-1; the match to TRBD2 covers 9 bases. The V segment lost 1 base and the J segment 6 bases; nucleotides outside the gene matches: 7. Germline V gives CDR1 SEHNR, CDR2 FQNEAQ (reference sequence). The CDR3 loop spans 16 amino acids. This CDR3 is CASSLGGSGSLNEQFF. DNA of the CDR3: TGTGCCAGCAGCTTAGGAGGTAGCGGGAGTCTCAATGAGCAGTTCTTC.

The chain is built from TRBV4-3 and TRBJ2-1, with D possibly being TRBD2 (5 bases). This CDR3 region has 16 residues. CDR1 and CDR2 (germline): LGHNA, YSLEER. The germline V and J ends were trimmed by 6 bases and 3 bases, with 18 bases remaining between them. This chain's CDR3 is CASRRTLVGSYNEQFF. CDR3 in DNA: TGCGCCAGCAGGCGGACCTTGGTAGGGAGCTACAATGAGCAGTTCTTC.

The chain is built from TRBV7-6 and TRBJ1-2, with D perhaps TRBD1 (5 bases). The V and J ends lost 2 bases and 8 bases respectively, with 9 bases between them. CDR1 is SGHVS, CDR2 FNYEAQ, per germline. The CDR3 extends over 12 amino acids. The CDR3 sequence: CASSLIGGGYTF. As DNA, the CDR3 is TGTGCCAGCAGCTTAATCGGGGGAGGCTACACCTTC.

This clone was detected only once. The chain joins TRBV30 to TRBJ1-3; D is uncertain. The CDR3 has 14 residues. The germline V and J ends were trimmed by 4 bases and 0 bases, with 10 bases remaining between them. Germline assignment: CDR1 GTSNPN and CDR2 SVGIG (reference sequence). CDR3 in amino acids: CAWIPSSSGNTIYF. The CDR3 DNA sequence: TGTGCCTGGATCCCGTCGAGCTCTGGAAACACCATATATTTT.